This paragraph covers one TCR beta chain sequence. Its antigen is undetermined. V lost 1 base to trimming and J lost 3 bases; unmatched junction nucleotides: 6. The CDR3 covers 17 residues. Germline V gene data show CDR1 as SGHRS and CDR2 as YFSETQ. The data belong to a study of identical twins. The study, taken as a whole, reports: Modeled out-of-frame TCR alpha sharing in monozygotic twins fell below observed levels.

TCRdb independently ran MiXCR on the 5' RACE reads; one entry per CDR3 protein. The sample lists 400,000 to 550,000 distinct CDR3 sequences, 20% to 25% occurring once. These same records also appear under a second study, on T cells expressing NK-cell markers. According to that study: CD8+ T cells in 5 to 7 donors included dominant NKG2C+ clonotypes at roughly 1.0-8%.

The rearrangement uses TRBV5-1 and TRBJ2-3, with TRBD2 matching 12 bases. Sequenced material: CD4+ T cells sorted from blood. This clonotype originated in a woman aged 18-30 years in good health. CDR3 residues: CASSLPSGRARTDTQYF. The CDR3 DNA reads TGCGCCAGCAGCTTGCCTAGCGGGAGGGCCCGAACAGATACGCAGTATTTT.